A selection of T cell receptor beta chains follows, all from one sample in a study of cytomegalovirus exposure and HLA in healthy donors. Some clones are missing from TCRdb's copy, which holds only in-frame ones; the method was immunoSEQ multiplex PCR. The sample consists of roughly 300,000 clones, more than 80% of them appearing once. The sequenced sample was PBMCs. The receptors here all came from a middle-aged man in good health and CMV-seropositive. Both conserved end residues are part of each CDR3. The order of the fields is clone size, D gene, V gene, J gene, CDR3 protein, CDR3 DNA. D genes are given only for firm matches. Where a row states a size, it is once, few, many or the class of an expanded clone; other rows omit it.

.	TRBD2	TRBV7-7	TRBJ2-1	CASSLVLAGGDEQFF	TGTGCTAGCAGCTTAGTACTAGCGGGAGGCGATGAGCAGTTCTTC
few	.	TRBV6-6	TRBJ2-7	CASSYSGRGEYYEQYF	TGTGCCAGCAGTTACTCGGGCAGGGGCGAATACTACGAGCAGTACTTC
.	.	TRBV28	TRBJ1-2	CASKAGGYTF	TGTGCCAGCAAGGCAGGCGGCTACACCTTC
.	TRBD2	TRBV6-5	TRBJ2-2	CASSWEGYGTGELFF	TGTGCCAGCAGTTGGGAGGGGTACGGCACCGGGGAGCTGTTTTTT
.	TRBD2	TRBV7-8	TRBJ2-7	CASSPRTSGTYEQYF	TGTGCCAGCAGCCCCCGGACTAGCGGTACATACGAGCAGTACTTC
.	.	TRBV29-1	TRBJ2-1	CSLPRDNEQFF	TGCAGCCTTCCCAGGGACAATGAGCAGTTCTTC
.	TRBD2	TRBV12-5	TRBJ2-1	CASGLVGDLGTSGPRYNEQFF	TGTGCTAGTGGTTTGGTAGGGGACCTGGGGACTAGCGGGCCCCGCTACAATGAGCAGTTCTTC
.	TRBD2	TRBV18	TRBJ2-1	CASRGGGYNEQFF	TGTGCCAGCCGGGGGGGCGGATACAATGAGCAGTTCTTC
.	.	TRBV19	TRBJ2-2	CASEDWEFGTGELFF	TGTGCCAGTGAGGATTGGGAGTTCGGCACCGGGGAGCTGTTTTTT
.	TRBD2	TRBV5-1	TRBJ2-7	CASSPDLAGGSYEQYF	TGCGCCAGCAGCCCCGACCTAGCGGGAGGCTCCTACGAGCAGTACTTC
.	TRBD1	TRBV19	TRBJ2-7	CASSPRDRVFEQYF	TGTGCCAGTAGTCCCCGGGACAGGGTCTTCGAGCAGTACTTC
.	.	TRBV9	TRBJ2-1	CASSVGRGAYEQFF	TGTGCCAGCAGCGTAGGACGAGGCGCCTATGAGCAGTTCTTC
.	TRBD1	TRBV9	TRBJ1-2	CASSVPLGGGQDRSYTF	TGTGCCAGCAGCGTTCCCCTTGGGGGAGGACAGGATAGAAGCTACACCTTC
.	TRBD1	TRBV6-4	TRBJ1-2	CASSPGTERLDYTF	TGTGCCAGCAGTCCCGGGACAGAAAGATTGGACTACACCTTC
.	.	TRBV19	TRBJ2-1	CASWKTGSYNEQFF	TGTGCCAGTTGGAAAACGGGCTCCTACAATGAGCAGTTCTTC
few	.	TRBV7-3	TRBJ2-7	CASSLLSGPYEQYF	TGTGCCAGCAGCCTCTTAAGCGGTCCCTACGAGCAGTACTTC
.	TRBD1	TRBV7-7	TRBJ1-4	CASSLVRDRGESGLEKLFF	TGTGCTAGCAGCTTAGTAAGGGACAGGGGGGAAAGTGGGCTCGAAAAACTGTTTTTT
.	TRBD2	TRBV4-1	TRBJ2-1	CASSQDRTSGSYNEQFF	TGCGCCAGCAGCCAAGATAGAACTAGCGGGTCCTACAATGAGCAGTTCTTC
few	TRBD1	TRBV6-1	TRBJ2-1	CASSDRNRGNEQFF	TGTGCCAGCAGTGATCGGAACAGGGGCAATGAGCAGTTCTTC
.	TRBD2	TRBV7-2	TRBJ2-5	CASSLGGLAGGVRETQYF	TGTGCCAGCAGCTTAGGCGGACTAGCGGGAGGGGTCCGGGAGACCCAGTACTTC
.	.	TRBV28	TRBJ1-1	CASSLSTGFYTEAFF	TGTGCCAGCAGTTTATCTACAGGGTTCTACACTGAAGCTTTCTTT
.	.	TRBV6-5	TRBJ1-1	CASSHPPGLITEAFF	TGTGCCAGCAGCCACCCCCCGGGTCTAATCACTGAAGCTTTCTTT
.	.	TRBV19	TRBJ2-1	CATWGESSYNEQFF	TGTGCCACCTGGGGCGAAAGCTCCTACAATGAGCAGTTCTTC
.	TRBD1	TRBV14	TRBJ2-3	CASSNRGQGTDTQYF	TGTGCCAGCAGCAACAGGGGGCAAGGCACAGATACGCAGTATTTT
.	TRBD1	TRBV25-1	TRBJ1-4	CASSPHRGLEEKLFF	TGTGCCAGCAGTCCACACAGGGGGCTCGAGGAAAAACTGTTTTTT
.	.	TRBV15	TRBJ2-7	CATSSATQYEQYF	TGTGCCACCAGCAGCGCGACACAGTACGAGCAGTACTTC
.	TRBD2	TRBV5-1	TRBJ2-7	CASSLGSGNAYEQYF	TGCGCCAGCAGCTTGGGTAGCGGGAACGCCTACGAGCAGTACTTC
few	TRBD1	TRBV6-5	TRBJ2-7	CASRGTGPYEQYF	TGTGCCAGCAGGGGGACAGGGCCCTACGAGCAGTACTTC
.	TRBD2	TRBV12-5	TRBJ2-1	CASGSLAGGSYNEQFF	TGTGCTAGTGGTTCTCTAGCGGGAGGGTCCTACAATGAGCAGTTCTTC
.	.	TRBV9	TRBJ2-3	CASSRGASGEDTQYF	TGTGCCAGCTCCCGGGGGGCTAGCGGCGAAGATACGCAGTATTTT
.	.	TRBV6-1	TRBJ2-2	CASSTTRTGELFF	TGTGCCAGCAGTACGACTCGCACCGGGGAGCTGTTTTTT
.	.	TRBV21-1	TRBJ2-7	CASSKKVPGLNYEQYF	TGTGCCAGCAGCAAGAAGGTTCCCGGACTGAACTACGAGCAGTACTTC
.	.	TRBV10-3	TRBJ1-1	CAISEYEVGTEAFF	TGTGCCATCAGTGAGTATGAGGTAGGCACTGAAGCTTTCTTT
.	.	TRBV2	TRBJ2-1	CASIGTPYNEQFF	TGTGCCAGCATCGGGACTCCCTACAATGAGCAGTTCTTC
.	TRBD1	TRBV10-1	TRBJ2-2	CASRGDRDTGELFF	TGCGCCAGCAGGGGGGACAGGGACACCGGGGAGCTGTTTTTT
.	TRBD1	TRBV19	TRBJ2-1	CASSQTGYNEQFF	TGTGCCAGTAGTCAGACAGGGTACAATGAGCAGTTCTTC
.	TRBD1	TRBV19	TRBJ1-4	CASHRGRSEKLFF	TGTGCCTCGCACAGGGGGCGAAGTGAAAAACTGTTTTTT
.	TRBD2	TRBV2	TRBJ2-3	CASSELRGRGTDTQYF	TGTGCCAGCAGTGAATTACGGGGGAGGGGCACAGATACGCAGTATTTT
.	TRBD1	TRBV28	TRBJ2-7	CASSVYRGSSYEQYF	TGTGCCAGCAGTGTATACAGGGGGTCGTCCTACGAGCAGTACTTC
.	TRBD2	TRBV5-6	TRBJ2-1	CASSLALAGGWNEQFF	TGTGCCAGCAGCTTGGCACTAGCGGGAGGTTGGAATGAGCAGTTCTTC
once	.	TRBV7-9	TRBJ1-2	CASSLGEGNYGYTF	TGTGCCAGCAGCTTGGGGGAGGGTAACTATGGCTACACCTTC
few	.	TRBV5-1	TRBJ2-1	CASSLTDNEQFF	TGCGCCAGCAGCTTGACAGACAATGAGCAGTTCTTC
.	TRBD1	TRBV27	TRBJ1-5	CASGGTGVDQPQHF	TGTGCCAGCGGCGGGACAGGGGTAGATCAGCCCCAGCATTTT
.	TRBD2	TRBV27	TRBJ2-1	CASSLSLAGGHEQFF	TGTGCCAGCAGTTTAAGCCTAGCGGGAGGCCATGAGCAGTTCTTC
once	TRBD1	TRBV5-8	TRBJ1-3	CASSKQGAPGNTIYF	TGTGCCAGCAGCAAACAGGGGGCGCCTGGAAACACCATATATTTT
.	.	TRBV5-6	TRBJ2-4	CASSLLQGGGNIQYF	TGTGCCAGCAGCTTACTACAGGGCGGCGGAAACATTCAGTACTTC
.	TRBD2	TRBV16	TRBJ2-5	CASSPLAAQETQYF	TGTGCCAGCAGTCCCCTAGCGGCCCAAGAGACCCAGTACTTC
once	.	TRBV7-2	TRBJ2-7	CASSLDGGSYYEQYF	TGTGCCAGCAGCTTAGATGGGGGCTCATACTACGAGCAGTACTTC
.	.	TRBV5-1	TRBJ2-6	CASGRGTSSGANVLTF	TGCGCCAGCGGCCGGGGAACCAGCTCTGGGGCCAACGTCCTGACTTTC
.	TRBD1	TRBV7-9	TRBJ1-1	CASSSRDREWSEAFF	TGTGCCAGCAGCTCGCGGGACAGGGAATGGTCTGAAGCTTTCTTT
.	TRBD1	TRBV11-1	TRBJ2-5	CASSLTTGGRETQYF	TGTGCCAGCAGCTTGACGACAGGGGGCAGAGAGACCCAGTACTTC
.	TRBD1	TRBV28	TRBJ2-7	CASSVRDRASYEQYF	TGTGCCAGCAGTGTCCGGGACAGGGCTTCCTACGAGCAGTACTTC
few	TRBD1	TRBV6-6	TRBJ2-7	CASSQPPGQGAGEQYF	TGTGCCAGCAGCCAGCCCCCGGGACAGGGGGCTGGTGAGCAGTACTTC
once	TRBD1	TRBV29-1	TRBJ2-7	CSVASGQGGTWAYEQYF	TGCAGCGTTGCATCGGGACAGGGGGGGACTTGGGCCTACGAGCAGTACTTC
.	TRBD2	TRBV7-3	TRBJ2-1	CASSLQAGVPWDEQFF	TGTGCCAGCAGCTTACAAGCGGGAGTCCCTTGGGATGAGCAGTTCTTC